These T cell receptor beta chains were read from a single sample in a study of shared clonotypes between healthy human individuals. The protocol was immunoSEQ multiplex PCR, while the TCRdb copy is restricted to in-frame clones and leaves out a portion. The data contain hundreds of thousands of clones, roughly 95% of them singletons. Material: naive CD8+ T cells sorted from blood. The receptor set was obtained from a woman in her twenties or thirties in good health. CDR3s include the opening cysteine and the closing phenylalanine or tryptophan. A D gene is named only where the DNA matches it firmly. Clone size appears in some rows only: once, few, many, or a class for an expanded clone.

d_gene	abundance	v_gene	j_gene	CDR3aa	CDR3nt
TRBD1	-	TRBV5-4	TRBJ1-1	CASSIAGGAGEAFF	TGTGCCAGCAGCATCGCAGGGGGCGCAGGTGAAGCTTTCTTT
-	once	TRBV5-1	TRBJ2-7	CASSLAGSDSYEQYF	TGCGCCAGCAGCTTGGCTGGCAGCGATAGCTACGAGCAGTACTTC
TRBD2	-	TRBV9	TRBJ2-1	CASSGLGLAGGNEQFF	TGTGCCAGCAGCGGGTTAGGACTAGCGGGGGGCAATGAGCAGTTCTTC
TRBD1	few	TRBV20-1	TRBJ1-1	CSARQGSEAFF	TGCAGTGCTCGACAGGGTTCTGAAGCTTTCTTT
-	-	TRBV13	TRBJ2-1	CASSFLGSYNEQFF	TGTGCCAGCAGCTTCCTTGGCAGTTACAATGAGCAGTTCTTC
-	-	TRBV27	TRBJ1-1	CASSPPVGLRETTEAFF	TGTGCCAGCAGCCCCCCCGTAGGTTTGCGGGAGACCACTGAAGCTTTCTTT
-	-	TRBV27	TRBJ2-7	CASRSLASEQYF	TGTGCCAGCAGGTCGCTAGCTTCCGAGCAGTACTTC
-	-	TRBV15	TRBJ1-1	CATRWGKHTEAFF	TGTGCCACCCGTTGGGGTAAACACACTGAAGCTTTCTTT
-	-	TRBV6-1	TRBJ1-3	CAGTGGNTIYF	TGTGCCGGCACGGGGGGAAACACCATATATTTT
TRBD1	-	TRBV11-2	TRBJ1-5	CASSESRTGNSNQPQHF	TGTGCCAGCAGCGAAAGCCGGACAGGGAATAGCAATCAGCCCCAGCATTTT
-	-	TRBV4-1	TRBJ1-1	CASKGSNTEAFF	TGCGCCAGCAAGGGGTCGAACACTGAAGCTTTCTTT